The T cell receptor beta chain under discussion was sequenced for a study of cytomegalovirus exposure and HLA in healthy donors. As for the study in general: When 398 donors were genotyped, more than 70% of them were found to fall in the Caucasian-associated ancestry cluster.

This clone was seen a single time. Its antigen is as yet unknown. V lost 2 bases, J lost 3 bases, and 6 bases lay in between. The CDR3 sequence is 13 residues long. Germline values: CDR1 WSHSY, CDR2 SAAADI. Notes on the study in general: Most of the CMV-associated TCR beta chains (in a later analysis) appeared to be HLA-restricted.

PCR was performed using 60 Vbeta and 13 Jbeta primers. Measured with immunoSEQ multiplex PCR; TCRdb has only the in-frame clones, and not every one. The data contain fewer than 200,000 clones, roughly 77% of them singletons. This TCR was recovered from a man aged 30-40 years in good health and CMV-seropositive. The chain combines TRBV10-2 with TRBJ2-3, with D perhaps TRBD2 (5 bases). Sequencing was done on a sample of PBMCs. The chain's CDR3 is CASSEQRTDTQYF. The CDR3 coding sequence is TGCGCCAGCAGTGAGCAGCGGACAGATACGCAGTATTTT.